This T cell receptor beta chain was sequenced for a study of glioma-infiltrating T cells after dendritic cell vaccination. Study details: Dendritic cell vaccination trial patients had either newly diagnosed or recurrent glioblastoma. At biweekly intervals, patients got three intradermal dendritic cell vaccine injections.

The CDR3 contains 12 residues. The V segment lost 0 bases and the J segment 9 bases; nucleotides outside the gene matches: 1. Germline CDR1 reads SGHRS; CDR2 reads YFSETQ. Amplification used 60 V beta primers and 13 J beta primers. Measured with immunoSEQ multiplex PCR; TCRdb has only the in-frame clones, and not every one. Here the sample spans about 50,000 clones, 89% being singletons. Noted time point: after dendritic cell vaccination, including at tumor progression/relapse. Selection required adequate fresh-frozen tumor tissue plus more than two years' survival data. The sample consisted of blood, taken after dendritic cell vaccination. The chain has TRBV5-1 and TRBJ2-7; 9 nucleotides align to TRBD1. The clonotype originates from a human donor with glioblastoma. The CDR3 DNA reads TGCGCCAGCAGCTTGGGACAGGGGGTGCAGTACTTC. This translates into CASSLGQGVQYF.